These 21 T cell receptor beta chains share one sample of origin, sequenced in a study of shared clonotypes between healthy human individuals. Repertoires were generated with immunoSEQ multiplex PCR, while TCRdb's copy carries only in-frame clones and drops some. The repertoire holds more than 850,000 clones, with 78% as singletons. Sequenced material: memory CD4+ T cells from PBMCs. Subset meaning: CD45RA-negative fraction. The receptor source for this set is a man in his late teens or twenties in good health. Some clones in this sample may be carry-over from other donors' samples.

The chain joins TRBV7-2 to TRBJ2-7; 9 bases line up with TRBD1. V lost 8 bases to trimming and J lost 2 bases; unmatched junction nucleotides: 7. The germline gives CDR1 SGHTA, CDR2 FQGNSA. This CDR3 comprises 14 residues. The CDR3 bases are TGTGCCAGCTCCGCCGGGACAGGGCCCTACGAGCAGTACTTC. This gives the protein CASSAGTGPYEQYF.

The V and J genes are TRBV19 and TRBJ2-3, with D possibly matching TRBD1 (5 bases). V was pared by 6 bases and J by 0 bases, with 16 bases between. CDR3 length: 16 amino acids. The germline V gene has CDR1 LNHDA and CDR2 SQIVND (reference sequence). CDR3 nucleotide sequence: TGTGCCAGTAGCAGACAGAGGAGTGATAGCACAGATACGCAGTATTTT. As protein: CASSRQRSDSTDTQYF. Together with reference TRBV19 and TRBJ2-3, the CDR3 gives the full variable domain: DGGITQSPKYLFRKEGQNVTLSCEQNLNHDAMYWYRQDPGQGLRLIYYSQIVNDFQKGDIAEGYSVSREKKESFPLTVTSAQKNPTAFYLCASSRQRSDSTDTQYFGPGTRLTVL.

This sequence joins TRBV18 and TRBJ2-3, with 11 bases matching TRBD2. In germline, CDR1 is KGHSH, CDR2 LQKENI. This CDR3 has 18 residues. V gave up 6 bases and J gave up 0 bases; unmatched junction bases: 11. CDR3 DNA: TGTGCCAGCTCCCTCACTAGCGGGAGTCCCACTAGCACAGATACGCAGTATTTT. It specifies CASSLTSGSPTSTDTQYF.

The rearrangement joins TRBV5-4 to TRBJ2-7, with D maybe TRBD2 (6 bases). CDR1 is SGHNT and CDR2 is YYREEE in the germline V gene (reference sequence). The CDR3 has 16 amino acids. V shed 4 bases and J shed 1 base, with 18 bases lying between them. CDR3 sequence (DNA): TGTGCCAGCAGCCCACCGGGGACTGCCAGTTCCTACGAGCAGTACTTC. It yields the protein CASSPPGTASSYEQYF.

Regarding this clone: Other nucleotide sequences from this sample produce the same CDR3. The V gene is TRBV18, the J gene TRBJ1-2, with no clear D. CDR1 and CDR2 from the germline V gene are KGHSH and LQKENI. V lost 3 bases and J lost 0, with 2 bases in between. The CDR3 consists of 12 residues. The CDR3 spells CASSPPNYGYTF. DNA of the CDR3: TGTGCCAGCTCACCTCCTAACTATGGCTACACCTTC. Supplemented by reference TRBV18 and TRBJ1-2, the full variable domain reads NAGVMQNPRHLVRRRGQEARLRCSPMKGHSHVYWYRQLPEEGLKFMVYLQKENIIDESGMPKERFSAEFPKEGPSILRIQQVVRGDSAAYFCASSPPNYGYTFGSGTRLTVV.

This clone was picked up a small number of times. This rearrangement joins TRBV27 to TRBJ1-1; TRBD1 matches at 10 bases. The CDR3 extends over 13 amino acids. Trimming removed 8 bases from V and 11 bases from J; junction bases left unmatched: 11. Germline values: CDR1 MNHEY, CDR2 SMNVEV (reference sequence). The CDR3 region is CASRRGQGFTAFF. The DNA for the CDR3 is TGTGCCAGCCGCCGGGGACAGGGGTTTACGGCTTTCTTT.

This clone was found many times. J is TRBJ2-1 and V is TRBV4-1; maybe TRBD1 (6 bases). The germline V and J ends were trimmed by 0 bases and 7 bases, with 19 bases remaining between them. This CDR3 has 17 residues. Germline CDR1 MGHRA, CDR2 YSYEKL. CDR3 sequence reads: CASSQEGGVSPSNEQFF. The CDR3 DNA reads TGCGCCAGCAGCCAAGAAGGGGGTGTATCACCCTCTAATGAGCAGTTCTTC.

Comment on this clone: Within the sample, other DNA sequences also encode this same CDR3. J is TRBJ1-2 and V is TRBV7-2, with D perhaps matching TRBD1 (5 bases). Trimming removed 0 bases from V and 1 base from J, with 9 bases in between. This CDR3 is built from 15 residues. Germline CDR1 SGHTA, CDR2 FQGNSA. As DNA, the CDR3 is TGTGCCAGCAGCTTAGCTAGGGGCATTAACTATGGCTACACCTTC. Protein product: CASSLARGINYGYTF.

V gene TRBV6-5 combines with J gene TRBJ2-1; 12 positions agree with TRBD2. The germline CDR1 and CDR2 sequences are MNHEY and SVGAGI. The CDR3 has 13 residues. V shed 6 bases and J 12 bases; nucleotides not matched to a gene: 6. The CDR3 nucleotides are TGTGCCAGCAGATCGACTAGCGGGAGTGTGCAGTTCTTC. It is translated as CASRSTSGSVQFF.

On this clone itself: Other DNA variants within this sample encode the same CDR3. The CDR3 DNA reads TGTGCCTGGAGCCCTGGCGGCAATCAGCCCCAGCATTTT. Residues: CAWSPGGNQPQHF. J is TRBJ1-5 and V is TRBV30; D remains ambiguous. The CDR3 contains 13 residues. Trimming left V 3 bases short and J 2 bases short, with 8 bases between. CDR1 is GTSNPN and CDR2 is SVGIG in the germline V gene (reference sequence).

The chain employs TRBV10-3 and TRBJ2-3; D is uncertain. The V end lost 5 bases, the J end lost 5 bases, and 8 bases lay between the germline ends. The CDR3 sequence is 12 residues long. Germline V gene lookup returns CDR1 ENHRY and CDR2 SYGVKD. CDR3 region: CAISSQRDTQYF. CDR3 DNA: TGTGCCATCAGTTCACAGAGAGATACGCAGTATTTT.

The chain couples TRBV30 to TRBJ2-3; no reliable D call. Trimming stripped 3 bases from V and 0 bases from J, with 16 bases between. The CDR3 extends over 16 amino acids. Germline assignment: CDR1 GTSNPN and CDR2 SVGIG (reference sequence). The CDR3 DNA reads TGTGCCTGGAGCAGCAGGTCAGCTCGTAGCACAGATACGCAGTATTTT. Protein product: CAWSSRSARSTDTQYF.

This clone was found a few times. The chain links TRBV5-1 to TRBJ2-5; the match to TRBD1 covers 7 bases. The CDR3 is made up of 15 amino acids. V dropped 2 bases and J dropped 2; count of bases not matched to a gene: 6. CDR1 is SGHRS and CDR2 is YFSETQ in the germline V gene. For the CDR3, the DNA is TGCGCCAGCAGCTTAATACCGGGACAGCAAGAGACCCAGTACTTC. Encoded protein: CASSLIPGQQETQYF.

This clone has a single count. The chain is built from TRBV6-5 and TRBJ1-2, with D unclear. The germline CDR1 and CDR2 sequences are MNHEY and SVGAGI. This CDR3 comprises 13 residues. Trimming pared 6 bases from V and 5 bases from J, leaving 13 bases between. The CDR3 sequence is CASRLKAVYGYTF. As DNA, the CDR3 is TGTGCCAGCAGACTGAAGGCGGTGTATGGCTACACCTTC.

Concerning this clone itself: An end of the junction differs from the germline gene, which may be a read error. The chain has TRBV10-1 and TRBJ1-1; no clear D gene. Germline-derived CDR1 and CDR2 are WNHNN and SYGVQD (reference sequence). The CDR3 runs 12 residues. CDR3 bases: TGCGCCAGCAGTGATAGTGAGGAGGGAACCACTTTT. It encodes CASSDSEEGTTF.

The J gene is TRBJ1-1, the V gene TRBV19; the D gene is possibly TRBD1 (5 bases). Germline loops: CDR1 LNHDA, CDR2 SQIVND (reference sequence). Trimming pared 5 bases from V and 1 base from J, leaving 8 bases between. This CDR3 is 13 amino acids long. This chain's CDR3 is CASSERGNTEAFF. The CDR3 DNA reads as TGTGCCAGTAGTGAAAGGGGGAACACTGAAGCTTTCTTT.

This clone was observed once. This chain's CDR3 is CASSDSGSGTGELFF. DNA for the CDR3: TGTGCCAGCAGTGATAGCGGGAGTGGTACCGGGGAGCTGTTTTTT. V is TRBV6-1 and J is TRBJ2-2, with 9 bases aligning to TRBD2. The CDR3 covers 15 residues. CDR1 is MNHNS and CDR2 is SASEGT in the germline V gene. V trimming: 3 bases; J trimming: 5 bases; junction bases outside the gene matches: 4.

The CDR3 region has the DNA TGCGCCAGCAGCCCAAGTGGGAGTACTAACTATGGCTACACCTTC. The encoded protein is CASSPSGSTNYGYTF. The chain uses TRBV5-1 and TRBJ1-2; D not certain. This CDR3 spans 15 amino acids. Germline CDR1 and CDR2: SGHRS and YFSETQ. V gave up 4 bases and J gave up 0 bases, with 13 bases separating them.

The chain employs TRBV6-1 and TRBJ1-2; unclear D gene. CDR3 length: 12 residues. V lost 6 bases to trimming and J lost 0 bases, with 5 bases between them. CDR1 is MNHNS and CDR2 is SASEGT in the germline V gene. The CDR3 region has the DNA TGTGCCAGCAGCCGGACTAACTATGGCTACACCTTC. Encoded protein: CASSRTNYGYTF.

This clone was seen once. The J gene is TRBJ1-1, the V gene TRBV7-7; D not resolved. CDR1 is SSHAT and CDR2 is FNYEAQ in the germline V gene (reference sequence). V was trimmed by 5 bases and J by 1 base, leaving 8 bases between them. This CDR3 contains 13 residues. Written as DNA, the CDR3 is TGTGCCAGCAGCGTCAGGAGGAACACTGAAGCTTTCTTT. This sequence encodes CASSVRRNTEAFF.

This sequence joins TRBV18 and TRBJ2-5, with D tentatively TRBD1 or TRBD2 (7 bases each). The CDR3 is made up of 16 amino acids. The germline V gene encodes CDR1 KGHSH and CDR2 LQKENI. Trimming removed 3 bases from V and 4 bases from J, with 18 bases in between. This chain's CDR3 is CASSPQGGVRGETQYF. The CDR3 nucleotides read TGTGCCAGCTCACCTCAGGGGGGGGTCCGAGGAGAGACCCAGTACTTC.